The 16 T cell receptor beta chains reported below all come from one sample, sequenced in a study of liver allograft versus peripheral blood T cells. About the study: In transplanted livers, T cell receptor repertoires were compared with those found in the recipients' peripheral blood.

Each CDR3 protein gets one entry after TCRdb re-called the reads with MiXCR. The sample shows around 2,500 distinct CDR3 sequences, roughly a sixth of them seen only once. All receptors derive from a human patient who had a liver transplant. Some T cells may be supplied by the graft donor.

This rearrangement joins TRBV7-9 to TRBJ1-1; D unresolved. The CDR3 has 14 amino acids. V lost 1 base to trimming and J lost 1 base, with 7 bases between them. Germline V CDR1 and CDR2: SEHNR, FQNEAQ (reference sequence). Here the CDR3 DNA reads TGTGCCAGCAGCTTAGAGGCAGGGAACACTGAAGCTTTCTTT. Encoded protein: CASSLEAGNTEAFF.

This chain connects TRBV30 to TRBJ2-3; D is possibly TRBD2 (5 bases). The CDR3 consists of 16 residues. The V and J ends lost 3 bases and 3 bases respectively, with 19 bases between them. CDR1 and CDR2 from the germline V gene are GTSNPN and SVGIG (reference sequence). CDR3 sequence: CAWSGGTTALTDTQYF. In DNA form, the CDR3 reads TGTGCCTGGAGCGGAGGTACAACGGCCTTGACAGATACGCAGTATTTT.

This clonotype is medium-sized. The chain combines TRBV6-1 with TRBJ1-1; the D is unclear. V shed 4 bases and J shed 5 bases, with 14 bases lying between them. The CDR3 is 14 amino acids. Per the germline V gene, CDR1 is MNHNS and CDR2 is SASEGT. CDR3 sequence reads: CASSAYQPGTEAFF. The CDR3 DNA is TGTGCCAGCAGTGCCTACCAACCGGGGACTGAAGCTTTCTTT.

The chain joins TRBV3-1 to TRBJ2-1; 9 positions match TRBD2. This CDR3 comprises 16 residues. Trimming removed 3 bases from V and 3 bases from J; junction bases left unmatched: 6. The germline gives CDR1 LGHDT, CDR2 YNNKEL (reference sequence). The CDR3 reads CASSHPRGGVYNEQFF. Here the CDR3 DNA reads TGTGCCAGCAGCCACCCGCGGGGGGGGGTCTACAATGAGCAGTTCTTC.

This clonotype is termed medium-sized (0.01 to 0.1%). The rearrangement joins TRBV27 to TRBJ2-4; D remains unclear. Trimming cost V 3 bases and J 0 bases, with 12 bases left between them. Germline-derived CDR1 and CDR2 are MNHEY and SMNVEV (reference sequence). The CDR3 is 16 residues long. CDR3 region: CASSLSLPLAKNIQYF. CDR3 DNA sequence: TGTGCCAGCAGTTTGTCGCTTCCTTTAGCCAAAAACATTCAGTACTTC.

This clonotype is categorized as hyperexpanded. This chain joins TRBV10-3 and TRBJ1-3; D is uncertain. This CDR3 region has 13 residues. Deletions cut 2 bases from V and 2 bases from J, with 4 bases between. Germline values: CDR1 ENHRY, CDR2 SYGVKD. The CDR3 nucleotides are TGTGCCATCAGTGAGAGGACTGGAAACACCATATATTTT. Amino acid sequence: CAISERTGNTIYF.

By sample share, this clonotype is large. The CDR3 reads CASSYSQTESNYGYTF. Here the CDR3 DNA reads TGTGCCAGCAGTTACTCGCAGACCGAAAGTAACTATGGCTACACCTTC. The rearrangement links TRBV6-6 to TRBJ1-2; D uncertain. Germline CDR1 reads MNHNY; CDR2 reads SVGAGI (reference sequence). Deletions cut 0 bases from V and 1 base from J, with 12 bases between. The CDR3 extends over 16 amino acids.

This clonotype was counted many times. The chain recombines TRBV7-9 with TRBJ1-1; no definite D call. Deletions cut 5 bases from V and 6 bases from J, with 10 bases between. The CDR3 sequence is 12 residues long. CDR1 is SEHNR, CDR2 FQNEAQ, per germline (reference sequence). The CDR3 reads CASSPGGPEAFF. The DNA of the CDR3 is TGTGCCAGCAGCCCCGGAGGTCCTGAAGCTTTCTTT.

Turning to this clonotype: Mismatch with germline at one junction end may stem from a read error. The chain joins TRBV11-2 to TRBJ1-1, with a possible D match to TRBD1 (5 bases). Germline V CDR1 and CDR2: SGHAT, FQNNGV. The CDR3 totals 17 residues. This chain's CDR3 is CASSLGNGGVGDTETFF. The CDR3 bases are TGTGCCAGCAGCTTAGGAAATGGGGGGGTAGGAGACACTGAAACTTTCTTT. The whole variable domain, remainder taken from reference TRBV11-2 and TRBJ1-1, is EAGVAQSPRYKIIEKRQSVAFWCNPISGHATLYWYQQILGQGPKLLIQFQNNGVVDDSQLPKDRFSAERLKGVDSTLKIQPAKLEDSAVYLCASSLGNGGVGDTETFFGQGTRLTVV.

V gene TRBV19 combines with J gene TRBJ1-1, with D possibly matching TRBD1 (6 bases). The CDR3 contains 15 residues. With 1 base removed from V and 3 bases from J, the gap between germline ends came to 12 bases. Germline V gives CDR1 LNHDA, CDR2 SQIVND (reference sequence). The CDR3 bases are TGTGCCAGTAGTATAGGAGACAGGATGGACACTGAAGCTTTCTTT. Translated: CASSIGDRMDTEAFF.

This clonotype was counted a few times. The rearrangement links TRBV5-5 to TRBJ2-2; 8 bases are a match to TRBD1. Trimming took 0 bases from V and 3 from J; bases not matched to a gene: 7. Per the germline V gene, CDR1 is SGHKS and CDR2 is YYEKEE (reference sequence). The CDR3 has 17 amino acids. As DNA, the CDR3 is TGTGCCAGCAGCTTGGCAGGGGGCATCGGATACACCGGGGAGCTGTTTTTT. It encodes CASSLAGGIGYTGELFF.

Regarding this clonotype: At one end, the junction sequence differs from germline, possibly due to a read error. This chain uses TRBV14 with TRBJ1-2, with 7 bases aligning to TRBD1. Germline CDR1 and CDR2: SGHDN and FVKESK. The CDR3 is 16 residues long. As DNA, the CDR3 is TGTGTCAGCAGCCGGGGAACAGGGGTTATGCGCTATGGCTACACCTTC. Protein product: CVSSRGTGVMRYGYTF.

This clonotype showed up just a few times. Here the CDR3 reads CASSEAGQATYGYTF. DNA for the CDR3: TGTGCCAGCAGTGAAGCTGGACAGGCCACCTATGGCTACACCTTC. This chain joins TRBV2 and TRBJ1-2; TRBD1 aligns across 7 bases. Germline CDR1 and CDR2: SNHLY and FYNNEI. This CDR3 region has 15 residues. Trimming removed 0 bases from V and 4 bases from J; junction bases left unmatched: 5.

By sample fraction, this clonotype is medium-sized. This chain links TRBV6-2 or TRBV6-3 with TRBJ2-2; D is uncertain. The CDR3 extends over 12 amino acids. The V gene's germline CDR1 is MNHEY and CDR2 SVGEGT. V dropped 6 bases and J dropped 5 bases, with 7 bases sitting between them. CDR3 coding DNA: TGTGCCAGCAGAAGGGCAACCGGGGAGCTGTTTTTT. This translates into CASRRATGELFF.

This clonotype was detected only a few times. The chain employs TRBV3-1 and TRBJ1-1; 9 positions match TRBD1. This CDR3 region has 16 residues. V shed 1 base, J shed 8 bases, and the junction held 11 bases outside the gene matches. The germline V gene encodes CDR1 LGHDT and CDR2 YNNKEL (reference sequence). CDR3: CASSQVANRGQEEAFF. The CDR3, as DNA: TGTGCCAGCAGCCAAGTCGCCAACAGGGGGCAGGAGGAAGCTTTCTTT. The full variable domain, rest sourced from reference TRBV3-1 and TRBJ1-1, is DTAVSQTPKYLVTQMGNDKSIKCEQNLGHDTMYWYKQDSKKFLKIMFSYNNKELIINETVPNRFSPKSPDKAHLNLHINSLELGDSAVYFCASSQVANRGQEEAFFGQGTRLTVV.

In its sample, this clonotype ranks as medium-sized. J is TRBJ1-3 and V is TRBV19; 8 bases line up with TRBD1. V shed 4 bases, J shed 0 bases, and the junction held 14 bases outside the gene matches. Germline V gene sequence: CDR1 LNHDA, CDR2 SQIVND (reference sequence). The CDR3 runs to 19 residues. CDR3 sequence (DNA): TGTGCCAGTAGTAGCCGGACAGGGCAGACCGCTCCCTCTGGAAACACCATATATTTT. Protein: CASSSRTGQTAPSGNTIYF.